One sample yielded the 24 T cell receptor beta chains listed below, sequenced in a study of siplizumab effects on memory and regulatory T cells. Profiled with immunoSEQ multiplex PCR; TCRdb holds only in-frame clones, not every one. Of some 56,000 clones listed, just over 95% are singletons. The sample consisted of naive CD8+ T cells sorted from blood. These receptors were taken from a human donor in good health.

The gene calls are TRBV2 and TRBJ1-1; D uncertain. There are 12 residues in the CDR3. The V end was cut by 4 bases, the J end by 4 bases, with 7 bases between. Germline CDR1 is SNHLY and CDR2 is FYNNEI. The DNA of the CDR3 is TGTGCCAGCAGTGCCCATCCCACTGAAGCTTTCTTT. It translates to CASSAHPTEAFF.

J is TRBJ2-5 and V is TRBV18; 8 bases line up with TRBD1. Germline V gives CDR1 KGHSH, CDR2 LQKENI. V shed 0 bases, J shed 4 bases, and the junction held 13 bases outside the gene matches. This CDR3 is 18 amino acids long. CDR3 bases: TGTGCCAGCTCACCACCCGCGACTATACTACAGGGGGGAGAGACCCAGTACTTC. Its protein is CASSPPATILQGGETQYF.

The chain carries TRBV5-6 and TRBJ2-3; 7 bases align to TRBD2. The CDR3 has 16 residues. V lost 3 bases and J lost 6; bases outside the gene matches: 13. Germline V gene lookup returns CDR1 SGHDT and CDR2 YYEEEE. This CDR3 is CASSYRVGGPSDTQYF. The DNA of the CDR3 is TGTGCCAGCAGCTATAGGGTGGGAGGGCCCTCTGATACGCAGTATTTT.

V is TRBV9 and J is TRBJ2-7; D uncertain. Trimming took 0 bases from V and 1 from J, leaving 2 bases between them. This CDR3 has 12 amino acids. CDR1 SGDLS and CDR2 YYNGEE come from the germline V gene. CDR3 nucleotides: TGTGCCAGCAGCGTAGGTTCCTACGAGCAGTACTTC. As protein: CASSVGSYEQYF.

The chain has TRBV5-6 and TRBJ1-2, with TRBD1 as a possible D gene (5 bases). The germline gives CDR1 SGHDT, CDR2 YYEEEE. CDR3 length: 13 amino acids. The V end lost 4 bases, the J end lost 0 bases, and 7 bases lay between the germline ends. CDR3 in amino acids: CASSQQANYGYTF. The CDR3 nucleotides are TGTGCCAGCAGCCAACAGGCTAACTATGGCTACACCTTC.

The chain combines TRBV11-1 with TRBJ2-7, with D possibly TRBD1 on 5 matching bases. The germline gives CDR1 SGHAT, CDR2 FQDESV (reference sequence). CDR3 size: 15 residues. Between the trimmed V and J ends, which lost 4 bases and 0 bases, there was a span of 13 bases. Written as DNA, the CDR3 is TGTGCCAGCAGCTCCCGAACAGGAAACTCCTACGAGCAGTACTTC. This sequence encodes CASSSRTGNSYEQYF. Using reference TRBV11-1 and TRBJ2-7 for the parts outside the CDR3, the full variable domain is EAEVAQSPRYKITEKSQAVAFWCDPISGHATLYWYRQILGQGPELLVQFQDESVVDDSQLPKDRFSAERLKGVDSTLKIQPAELGDSAMYLCASSSRTGNSYEQYFGPGTRLTVT.

The J gene is TRBJ2-7, the V gene TRBV4-2; D uncertain. This CDR3 comprises 13 residues. The germline V gene has CDR1 LGHNA and CDR2 YNFKEQ. V was cut by 5 bases and J by 6 bases, with 14 bases left in between. The CDR3 region is CASSDNPLSEQYF. CDR3 bases: TGTGCCAGCAGCGACAACCCACTCTCCGAGCAGTACTTC.

The V call is TRBV19, the J call TRBJ2-1; TRBD2 aligns across 10 bases. Losses at the gene ends were 0 bases for V and 5 bases for J; bases not matched to a gene: 4. The germline V gene has CDR1 LNHDA and CDR2 SQIVND (reference sequence). There are 16 residues in the CDR3. The CDR3 DNA sequence: TGTGCCAGTAGTATAGATCAGCTAGCGGGGGACAATGAGCAGTTCTTC. This codes for CASSIDQLAGDNEQFF.

Note on this clone: Different DNA sequences within this sample yield the same CDR3. The V call is TRBV7-9, the J call TRBJ2-7; TRBD1 is a possible D gene (6 bases). CDR3 length equals 15 residues. The V gene lost 1 base and the J gene lost 6 bases, with 16 bases spanning the gap. CDR1 and CDR2 from the germline V gene are SEHNR and FQNEAQ (reference sequence). This CDR3 reads CASSLGGRGPLEQYF. The CDR3 region has the DNA TGTGCCAGCAGCTTAGGGGGGCGAGGGCCCCTCGAGCAGTACTTC.

The chain carries TRBV11-2 and TRBJ2-2; maybe TRBD1 (6 bases). CDR1 is SGHAT, CDR2 FQNNGV, per germline. The V end lost 1 base, the J end lost 0 bases, and 12 bases lay between the germline ends. The CDR3 is made up of 17 amino acids. CDR3 DNA: TGTGCCAGCAGCTTAGTGTCCGGGACAACGAACACCGGGGAGCTGTTTTTT. This translates into CASSLVSGTTNTGELFF. Filled out from reference TRBV11-2 and TRBJ2-2, the complete variable domain reads EAGVAQSPRYKIIEKRQSVAFWCNPISGHATLYWYQQILGQGPKLLIQFQNNGVVDDSQLPKDRFSAERLKGVDSTLKIQPAKLEDSAVYLCASSLVSGTTNTGELFFGEGSRLTVL.

The chain joins TRBV6-5 to TRBJ2-1; no firm D call. This CDR3 region has 15 residues. V lost 0 bases and J lost 8, with 14 bases in between. The germline gives CDR1 MNHEY, CDR2 SVGAGI. CDR3 residues: CASSYSGHGVDEQFF. The CDR3, as DNA: TGTGCCAGCAGTTACTCGGGTCACGGTGTGGATGAGCAGTTCTTC.

In nucleotides, the CDR3 is TGTGCCACCTCATGGCCACAAAACTCTGGAAACACCATATATTTT. This encodes CATSWPQNSGNTIYF. The chain recombines TRBV7-9 with TRBJ1-3; D ambiguous. The CDR3 loop spans 15 amino acids. The V end lost 10 bases, the J end lost 0 bases, and 16 bases lay between the germline ends. Looked up from germline, CDR1 is SEHNR and CDR2 is FQNEAQ (reference sequence).

The rearrangement links TRBV6-6 to TRBJ1-5, with 9 bases matching TRBD1. Germline V gene data show CDR1 as MNHNY and CDR2 as SVGAGI (reference sequence). The CDR3 has 16 amino acids. The J segment lost 4 bases and the V segment lost 5 bases, leaving 9 bases of the junction unmatched. The CDR3 spells CASSNPGTGKNQPQHF. The CDR3 DNA sequence: TGTGCCAGCAGTAATCCCGGGACAGGGAAGAATCAGCCCCAGCATTTT.

The chain couples TRBV5-4 to TRBJ2-1; 8 positions match TRBD1. The germline V gene has CDR1 SGHNT and CDR2 YYREEE (reference sequence). The CDR3 contains 13 residues. V lost 4 bases and J lost 6; bases outside the gene matches: 3. The CDR3 loop reads CASSPGQGNEQFF. CDR3 bases: TGTGCCAGCAGCCCCGGACAGGGCAATGAGCAGTTCTTC. Full variable domain (rest looked up from reference TRBV5-4 and TRBJ2-1): ETGVTQSPTHLIKTRGQQVTLRCSSQSGHNTVSWYQQALGQGPQFIFQYYREEENGRGNFPPRFSGLQFPNYSSELNVNALELDDSALYLCASSPGQGNEQFFGPGTRLTVL.

The chain is built from TRBV6-1 and TRBJ2-6; 14 nucleotides match TRBD2. The CDR3 is made up of 20 amino acids. Germline V lookup: CDR1 MNHNS, CDR2 SASEGT. V gave up 3 bases and J gave up 0 bases; unmatched junction bases: 7. The CDR3 sequence is CASSDPGTSGRNSGANVLTF. The DNA of the CDR3 is TGTGCCAGCAGTGATCCCGGGACTAGCGGGAGAAACTCTGGGGCCAACGTCCTGACTTTC.

This clone appeared a single time. The rearrangement joins TRBV4-1 to TRBJ1-1; D gene unclear. V was cut by 4 bases and J by 4 bases, with 10 bases left in between. Per germline, CDR1 MGHRA and CDR2 YSYEKL. The CDR3 length is 13 residues. This chain's CDR3 is CASSPHPGTEAFF. DNA for the CDR3: TGCGCCAGCAGCCCCCACCCAGGCACTGAAGCTTTCTTT.

The rearrangement joins TRBV6-1 to TRBJ1-2; D gene unclear. V lost 1 base and J 6 bases, leaving 12 bases between the germline ends. Germline CDR1 reads MNHNS; CDR2 reads SASEGT. The CDR3 is made up of 14 amino acids. CDR3 protein: CASSEEGAFDGYTF. The CDR3 nucleotides are TGTGCCAGCAGTGAAGAAGGAGCCTTTGATGGCTACACCTTC.

The sample holds one count of this clone. The CDR3 coding sequence is TGTGCCAGCAGTTTGGGCCTCTCCTACAATGAGCAGTTCTTC. Its protein product is CASSLGLSYNEQFF. V is TRBV27 and J is TRBJ2-1; unclear D gene. The germline CDR1 and CDR2 sequences are MNHEY and SMNVEV (reference sequence). This CDR3 has 14 residues. Trimming took 3 bases from V and 0 from J, leaving 6 bases between them.

The chain carries TRBV2 and TRBJ1-1, with TRBD1 matching 7 bases. V shed 7 bases and J 1 base; nucleotides not matched to a gene: 6. CDR3 length: 14 amino acids. CDR1 is SNHLY and CDR2 is FYNNEI in the germline V gene. In DNA, the CDR3 is TGTGCCAGCAAGAAAGACAGGGAGAACACTGAAGCTTTCTTT. It translates to CASKKDRENTEAFF.

A word on this clone: Other DNA sequences from this sample encode an identical CDR3 as well. The chain recombines TRBV2 with TRBJ2-7; possibly TRBD2 for D (5 bases). Germline lookup yields CDR1 SNHLY and CDR2 FYNNEI. The CDR3 sequence is 15 residues long. Trimming took 3 bases from V and 2 from J, leaving 14 bases between them. CDR3 protein: CASSDDAGNTYEQYF. The CDR3 nucleotides read TGTGCCAGCAGTGACGATGCCGGGAATACCTACGAGCAGTACTTC.

CDR3 in DNA: TGTGCCACCAGGATTAAGGGCTTTAGGGATGAAAAACTGTTTTTT. Its protein is CATRIKGFRDEKLFF. The V and J genes are TRBV15 and TRBJ1-4; unclear D gene. The CDR3 runs 15 residues. Germline V gives CDR1 LNHNV, CDR2 YYDKDF (reference sequence). With 6 bases removed from V and 6 bases from J, the gap between germline ends came to 17 bases.

This chain connects TRBV4-1 to TRBJ1-5; D gene uncertain. V gave up 1 base and J gave up 5 bases, with 12 bases separating them. The germline gives CDR1 MGHRA, CDR2 YSYEKL. The CDR3 has 15 amino acids. The CDR3, as DNA: TGCGCCAGCAGCCAAGTCTCGGGGTTCGATCAGCCCCAGCATTTT. It encodes CASSQVSGFDQPQHF.

The chain links TRBV6-5 to TRBJ1-2; no clear D. Trimming pared 6 bases from V and 4 bases from J, leaving 9 bases between. This CDR3 spans 12 amino acids. CDR1 and CDR2 from the germline V gene are MNHEY and SVGAGI. The CDR3 spells CASRTGLYGYTF. CDR3 sequence (DNA): TGTGCCAGCAGAACGGGCCTCTATGGCTACACCTTC.

This chain joins TRBV28 and TRBJ1-2; possibly TRBD1 for D (5 bases). V was clipped by 7 bases and J by 6 bases, with 18 bases between them. The CDR3 runs to 14 residues. CDR1 is MDHEN and CDR2 is SYDVKM in the germline V gene. Here the CDR3 reads CASTPLGVWDGYTF. DNA for the CDR3: TGTGCCAGCACCCCCCTGGGGGTCTGGGATGGCTACACCTTC.